This T cell receptor beta chain was documented in a study of T cells in narcolepsy. The protocol was immunoSEQ multiplex PCR, while the TCRdb copy is restricted to in-frame clones and leaves out a portion. The profile shows about 2,500 clones, 26% of them singletons. As concerns this clone: Its antigen is not identified.

The receptor comes from a human donor with narcolepsy. The sequenced material came from cultured CD4+ T cells from cerebrospinal fluid.

CDR3 DNA: TGTGCCAGCAGTTGGGACAGGGATAATTCACCCCTCCACTTT. The encoded protein is CASSWDRDNSPLHF. The J gene is TRBJ1-6, the V gene TRBV6-9; 9 positions agree with TRBD1. The CDR3 extends over 14 amino acids. V shed 4 bases and J 5 bases; nucleotides not matched to a gene: 0. Germline V CDR1 and CDR2: MNHGY, SVAAGI.